The rows below give T cell receptor beta chains drawn from one sample of a study of shared clonotypes between healthy human individuals. TCRdb's table, derived via immunoSEQ multiplex PCR, lists solely in-frame clones and lacks some. This table has about 2,200,000 clones, under 95% appearing once. The sample was naive CD8+ T cells from PBMCs. These receptors all stem from a man aged 18 to 30 in good health. Some clones in this sample may be carry-over from other donors' samples. CDR3s include the opening cysteine and the closing phenylalanine or tryptophan. D genes are given only for firm matches. The size entry is marked missing in some rows and otherwise reads once, few, many or a size class.

d_call | j_call | v_call | clone_size | cdr3_nt | cdr3_aa
TRBD2 | TRBJ2-1 | TRBV7-2 | - | TGTGCCAGCAGCGCCCCACTAGCGGCTGCCTACAATGAGCAGTTCTTC | CASSAPLAAAYNEQFF
TRBD1 | TRBJ1-1 | TRBV7-9 | few | TGTGCCAGCAGCCCTCGGGACAGAAAAAACACTGAAGCTTTCTTT | CASSPRDRKNTEAFF
TRBD1 | TRBJ1-2 | TRBV29-1 | - | TGCAGCGTTCACATCGGACAGGGAGAGTATGGCTACACCTTC | CSVHIGQGEYGYTF
- | TRBJ1-1 | TRBV27 | few | TGTGCCAGCAGTTTACGGGCGGTGGACACTGAAGCTTTCTTT | CASSLRAVDTEAFF
- | TRBJ1-1 | TRBV29-1 | once | TGCAGCGGGACCCCGGGGTCCTATAGGGCTGAAGCTTTCTTT | CSGTPGSYRAEAFF
- | TRBJ2-5 | TRBV4-1 | - | TGCGCCAGCAGCTCCAGGAGAGGCAAAGGGGGAGAGACCCAGTACTTC | CASSSRRGKGGETQYF
- | TRBJ2-2 | TRBV19 | - | TGTGCCAGTAGTTCTCGGAACACCGGGGAGCTGTTTTTT | CASSSRNTGELFF
- | TRBJ2-1 | TRBV7-9 | - | TGTGCCAGCAGCTTAGGACGGTCCAATGAGCAGTTCTTC | CASSLGRSNEQFF
TRBD1 | TRBJ2-5 | TRBV27 | - | TGTGCCAGCAGTTTCCGGGACAGGGCAGGCGGCCAAGAGACCCAGTACTTC | CASSFRDRAGGQETQYF
- | TRBJ1-3 | TRBV5-6 | - | TGTGCCAGCAGCTTGGTTGCCTCTGGAAACACCATATATTTT | CASSLVASGNTIYF
TRBD2 | TRBJ2-1 | TRBV12-5 | - | TGTGCTAGTGGTTTAGGACTAGGCTCTTACAATGAGCAGTTCTTC | CASGLGLGSYNEQFF
TRBD2 | TRBJ2-5 | TRBV7-2 | - | TGTGCCAGCAGCACACGGACTAGCGGGAGTGCAGAGACCCAGTACTTC | CASSTRTSGSAETQYF
TRBD2 | TRBJ2-7 | TRBV5-1 | - | TGCGCCAGCAGCTTGGGGCTAGCGGGCCCGGGGGAGCACTACGAGCAGTACTTC | CASSLGLAGPGEHYEQYF
- | TRBJ2-5 | TRBV13 | - | TGTGCCAGCAGCTTAGGAGGGGGAATAAAGGAGACCCAGTACTTC | CASSLGGGIKETQYF
- | TRBJ2-5 | TRBV23-1 | - | TGCGCCAGCAGTCAATCGGTCGGCCTTAGGGGCCAAGAGACCCAGTACTTC | CASSQSVGLRGQETQYF
TRBD1 | TRBJ2-7 | TRBV28 | - | TGTGCCAGCAGTTCCCGGGACAGTCCTTCCTCCTACGAGCAGTACTTC | CASSSRDSPSSYEQYF
TRBD2 | TRBJ2-1 | TRBV9 | - | TGTGCCAGCAGCGCGTGGACTAGCGGCTCCTACAATGAGCAGTTCTTC | CASSAWTSGSYNEQFF
TRBD2 | TRBJ2-5 | TRBV29-1 | - | TGCAGCGTTGTGTCTTTTTCTAGCGGGATAGAGGAGCAGTACTTC | CSVVSFSSGIEEQYF
TRBD1 | TRBJ1-1 | TRBV13 | - | TGTGCCAGCAGCTCCGGACAGGGCCATTCTACTGAAGCTTTCTTT | CASSSGQGHSTEAFF
TRBD1 | TRBJ2-6 | TRBV4-2 | - | TGTGCCAGCAGCCAGGCCCCCCGGGACAGGGGTCTCTCTGGGGCCAACGTCCTGACTTTC | CASSQAPRDRGLSGANVLTF
TRBD2 | TRBJ2-1 | TRBV7-9 | - | TGTGCCAGCAGTTCGAAACCCCGGGACTACGACAATGAGCAGTTCTTC | CASSSKPRDYDNEQFF
TRBD1 | TRBJ1-5 | TRBV27 | - | TGTGCCAGCAGTCCGTCGACAGGGGAAAGTCATCAGCCCCAGCATTTT | CASSPSTGESHQPQHF
TRBD1 | TRBJ2-7 | TRBV28 | - | TGTGCCAGCAGGACGCTGGGACAGGGGGCTGCCTACGAGCAGTACTTC | CASRTLGQGAAYEQYF
- | TRBJ2-1 | TRBV5-4 | - | TGTGCCAGCAGCTTGGTTCTAGATAATGAGCAGTTCTTC | CASSLVLDNEQFF
TRBD2 | TRBJ2-7 | TRBV6-1 | - | TGTGCCAGCAGTGAATGGCGGGAGGGCCTCCACGAGCAGTACTTC | CASSEWREGLHEQYF
- | TRBJ1-2 | TRBV4-3 | - | TGCGCCAGCAGCCAAGAAATTATCGTACAGGGTGGGACCTATGGCTACACCTTC | CASSQEIIVQGGTYGYTF
- | TRBJ2-7 | TRBV29-1 | once | TGCAGCGTTGTACAAGAGAACAGGGACTACGAGCAGTACTTC | CSVVQENRDYEQYF
- | TRBJ2-1 | TRBV9 | - | TGTGCCAGCAGCGCCACTAGCCGCTACAATGAGCAGTTCTTC | CASSATSRYNEQFF
- | TRBJ1-2 | TRBV27 | - | TGTGCCAGCAGAATCCTCGGGGCGGCCGGTGGCTACACCTTC | CASRILGAAGGYTF
- | TRBJ1-5 | TRBV18 | - | TGTGCCAGCTCACCACTGTTCTGTGCCAGGATGGGATGTAGTACCAATCAGCCCCAGCATTTT | CASSPLFCARMGCSTNQPQHF
- | TRBJ1-2 | TRBV7-9 | - | TGTGCCAGCAGCCCAGGACAGATTAACTATGGCTACACCTTC | CASSPGQINYGYTF
- | TRBJ2-7 | TRBV28 | - | TGTGCCAGCGGGATCCGGTCCGAGCAGTACTTC | CASGIRSEQYF
- | TRBJ2-5 | TRBV28 | once | TGTGCCAGCAGTTCCCCCCTAGAATGGGAGACCCAGTACTTC | CASSSPLEWETQYF
- | TRBJ2-7 | TRBV4-1 | - | TGCGCCAGCAGCCAAATAGGTCGTTACGAGCAGTACTTC | CASSQIGRYEQYF
TRBD1 | TRBJ2-1 | TRBV27 | - | TGTGCCAGCAGTGGGCGGACAGGGGTCAATGAGCAGTTCTTC | CASSGRTGVNEQFF
TRBD1 | TRBJ2-7 | TRBV4-1 | - | TGCGCCAGCAGCCTACGACAGGGGTACGAGCAGTACTTC | CASSLRQGYEQYF
- | TRBJ2-1 | TRBV5-4 | - | TGTGCCAGCAGCGGCCGGGACTTCGAGCAGTTCTTC | CASSGRDFEQFF
- | TRBJ2-3 | TRBV10-3 | - | TGTGCCATCAGCGCTGAAGGGGCGGGAACCACAGATACGCAGTATTTT | CAISAEGAGTTDTQYF
TRBD2 | TRBJ2-3 | TRBV9 | - | TGTGCCAGCAGCGTAACTCCCCGACTAGCGGAGGGGACAGATACGCAGTATTTT | CASSVTPRLAEGTDTQYF
- | TRBJ1-5 | TRBV19 | - | TGTGCCAGTAGTCGGCAGGGCTTCGGGGATCAGCCCCAGCATTTT | CASSRQGFGDQPQHF
TRBD1 | TRBJ1-4 | TRBV27 | - | TGTGCCAGCAGGGACAGGGGGAAGGAAAAACTGTTTTTT | CASRDRGKEKLFF
TRBD1 | TRBJ2-1 | TRBV27 | - | TGTGCCAGCAGTCTCGGGACAGGCTACAATGAGCAGTTCTTC | CASSLGTGYNEQFF
TRBD1 | TRBJ2-7 | TRBV5-5 | - | TGTGCCAGCAGCCCGGGACAGGGTTCCTACGAGCAGTACTTC | CASSPGQGSYEQYF
- | TRBJ1-2 | TRBV27 | - | TGTGCCAGCAGTGCCGTGGGGATGGGGGAAGGCTACACCTTC | CASSAVGMGEGYTF
TRBD1 | TRBJ1-1 | TRBV9 | - | TGTGCCAGCAGCGTAGAGGGGACAGCCCTGAACACTGAAGCTTTCTTT | CASSVEGTALNTEAFF
- | TRBJ2-1 | TRBV9 | - | TGTGCCAGCAGCGTAGGGGGGGCCGTAGGGAATGAGCAGTTCTTC | CASSVGGAVGNEQFF
TRBD2 | TRBJ2-7 | TRBV4-1 | - | TGCGCCAGCAGCGGTCTAGCGGATAGATACGAGCAGTACTTC | CASSGLADRYEQYF
- | TRBJ1-2 | TRBV19 | - | TGTGCCAGTAGTATCGAAGACTGGAGGGCGGATGGCTACACCTTC | CASSIEDWRADGYTF
- | TRBJ1-1 | TRBV7-2 | - | TGTGCCAGCAGCTTAAGGGGAGGCTTGAACACTGAAGCTTTCTTT | CASSLRGGLNTEAFF
- | TRBJ1-1 | TRBV7-2 | - | TGTGCCAGCAGCTTAGATAACAGGGTATTCACTGAAGCTTTCTTT | CASSLDNRVFTEAFF
- | TRBJ1-1 | TRBV29-1 | few | TGCAGCGCGACGGGGACTGAAGCTTTCTTT | CSATGTEAFF
- | TRBJ1-2 | TRBV6-1 | - | TGTGCCAGCAGTAAGACGACCAGTTTTAACTATGGCTACACCTTC | CASSKTTSFNYGYTF
- | TRBJ2-3 | TRBV5-1 | - | TGCGCCAGCAGCTCGAATCTACAGGTAGATACGCAGTATTTT | CASSSNLQVDTQYF
TRBD2 | TRBJ2-3 | TRBV6-6 | - | TGTGCCAGCAGCCCGACTAGCGGGGGGATAGATACGCAGTATTTT | CASSPTSGGIDTQYF